This is a list of T cell receptor beta chains from one sample in a study of T cell responses to AZD1222 COVID-19 vaccine. Measured with immunoSEQ multiplex PCR; TCRdb has only the in-frame clones, and not every one. The table has over 100,000 clones, approximately 89% seen once. Specimen: peripheral blood, collected 28 days after the second dose of the MenACWY control vaccine. The receptors were gathered from an adult who received the MenACWY meningococcal vaccine as a control. CDR3s include the opening cysteine and the closing phenylalanine or tryptophan. D genes are given only for firm matches. Some rows mark clone size as missing; the rest say once, few, many or name a class of expanded clone.

v_gene	abundance	d_gene	j_gene	CDR3aa	CDR3nt
TRBV10-3	.	.	TRBJ1-1	CAISEGGSTEAFF	TGTGCCATCAGTGAGGGGGGTAGCACTGAAGCTTTCTTT
TRBV15	.	.	TRBJ1-5	CATSGQPDQPQHF	TGTGCCACCAGCGGACAACCGGATCAGCCCCAGCATTTT
TRBV27	once	.	TRBJ2-3	CASSLSIGSTTDTQYF	TGTGCCAGCAGTTTATCGATCGGCAGCACGACAGATACGCAGTATTTT
TRBV2	.	.	TRBJ2-2	CASTFFLVSGELFF	TGTGCCAGCACCTTTTTTCTAGTTTCCGGGGAGCTGTTTTTT
TRBV4-3	.	.	TRBJ1-5	CASSQDPGGNQPQHF	TGCGCCAGCAGCCAAGATCCGGGGGGCAATCAGCCCCAGCATTTT
TRBV4-3	.	.	TRBJ2-3	CASSQNTDTQYF	TGCGCCAGCAGCCAAAACACAGATACGCAGTATTTT
TRBV5-1	.	.	TRBJ1-1	CASSPRPGTLNTEAFF	TGCGCCAGCAGCCCGAGGCCCGGGACACTCAACACTGAAGCTTTCTTT
TRBV19	.	TRBD2	TRBJ2-5	CASSRQAGGRETQYF	TGTGCCAGTAGTAGGCAGGCGGGGGGACGGGAGACCCAGTACTTC
TRBV9	.	.	TRBJ1-2	CASSVDRAYGYTF	TGTGCCAGCAGCGTAGACCGAGCCTATGGCTACACCTTC
TRBV6-2/TRBV6-3	.	.	TRBJ1-2	CASSYLGAGTGGYTF	TGTGCCAGCAGTTACCTTGGGGCAGGGACTGGCGGCTACACCTTC
TRBV6-2/TRBV6-3	few	.	TRBJ1-2	CASSLGPPGGGYGYTF	TGTGCCAGCAGCTTAGGCCCGCCGGGCGGCGGCTATGGCTACACCTTC
TRBV7-6	.	TRBD1	TRBJ2-3	CASSLAIPGTGDSTDTQYF	TGTGCCAGCAGCTTAGCTATTCCGGGGACAGGGGATAGCACAGATACGCAGTATTTT
TRBV7-7	.	.	TRBJ2-2	CASSLGHTGELFF	TGTGCTAGCAGCTTAGGACACACCGGGGAGCTGTTTTTT
TRBV5-1	.	TRBD2	TRBJ2-3	CASRPGLAGAPITDTQYF	TGCGCCAGCCGACCTGGACTAGCGGGGGCCCCTATCACAGATACGCAGTATTTT
TRBV14	medium-sized	.	TRBJ2-7	CASSHKSFSYEQYF	TGTGCCAGCAGCCACAAGAGTTTCTCCTACGAGCAGTACTTC
TRBV7-9	.	.	TRBJ2-7	CASSPGPGVSYEQYF	TGTGCCAGCAGCCCCGGTCCCGGGGTCTCCTACGAGCAGTACTTC